This is a list of T cell receptor beta chains from one sample in a study of T cell repertoires in cytomegalovirus infection. Their recognized antigens are unknown. TCRdb re-called the reads with MiXCR, one entry per CDR3 protein. The sample contains about 770,000 distinct CDR3 sequences, roughly 29% of which appear only once. Specimen: cultured CD8+ T cells from PBMCs, collected from culture after CMV antigen stimulation. These receptors came from a human donor in good health (CMV status not recorded). Some clones in this sample may be carry-over from other donors' samples. CDR3s include the opening cysteine and the closing phenylalanine or tryptophan. A D gene is named only where the DNA matches it firmly. Clone size is not always given. Where it is, it says once, few, many or a class for expanded clones.

clone size,V gene,D gene,J gene,CDR3 DNA,CDR3 protein
.,TRBV12-3/TRBV12-4,.,TRBJ2-7,TGTGCCAGCAGTCTGACAGGTCAGGCCTACGAGCAGTACTTC,CASSLTGQAYEQYF
few,TRBV4-1,.,TRBJ2-1,TGCGCCAGCAGCCAAAGCGGGAATGAGCAGTTCTTC,CASSQSGNEQFF
few,TRBV10-3,.,TRBJ1-2,TGTGCCATCAGTGTCTCCCAGGGAGCTAACTATGGCTACACCTTC,CAISVSQGANYGYTF
.,TRBV10-3,.,TRBJ2-2,TGTGCCATCAGTGAGTCGGAGGCGGGAGTGAAGGGGGACACCGGGGAGCTGTTTTTT,CAISESEAGVKGDTGELFF
few,TRBV27,.,TRBJ2-7,TGTGCCAGCAGAATGACCAGGACAGCCTACGAGCAGTACTTC,CASRMTRTAYEQYF
many,TRBV7-8,.,TRBJ1-6,TGTGCCAGCAGCGAAGGGGGGGAAAATTCACCCCTCCACTTT,CASSEGGENSPLHF
few,TRBV27,.,TRBJ1-4,TGTGCCAGCAGTTCCCACGAGGGGAGGGAGAAACTGTTTTTT,CASSSHEGREKLFF
.,TRBV24-1,.,TRBJ2-5,TGTGCCACCAGTGACGACCTAGGGGGGCAGGAGACCCAGTACTTC,CATSDDLGGQETQYF
.,TRBV10-3,.,TRBJ1-6,TGTGCCATCAGTGAGTCGACAGGTCGGCCACCCCTCCACTTT,CAISESTGRPPLHF
.,TRBV4-2,.,TRBJ1-4,TGTGCCAGCAGCCAAGATGGCGCGCGGTACTCAACTAATGAAAAACTGTTTTTT,CASSQDGARYSTNEKLFF
.,TRBV14,TRBD1,TRBJ2-1,TGTGCCAGCAGCCAAGACGACAGGGCAGACTACAATGAGCAGTTCTTC,CASSQDDRADYNEQFF
.,TRBV6-6,.,TRBJ1-1,TGTGCCAGCAGTTACGGTCGGGGGCTGGCTTTCACTGAAGCTTTCTTT,CASSYGRGLAFTEAFF
few,TRBV7-9,.,TRBJ1-5,TGTGCCAGCAGCTTATCGGGCAACATAAATCAGCCCCAGCATTTT,CASSLSGNINQPQHF
.,TRBV9,.,TRBJ2-5,TGTGCCAGCAGTGTCCCGGGATTCCAAGAGACCCAGTACTTC,CASSVPGFQETQYF
few,TRBV6-5,TRBD1,TRBJ1-5,TGTGCCAGCAGCTCTGGGACAGGCGGTCATCAGCCCCAGCATTTT,CASSSGTGGHQPQHF
.,TRBV20-1,.,TRBJ1-2,TGCAGTGCTAGGAGGAGGGAAGACTATGGCTACACCTTC,CSARRREDYGYTF
.,TRBV29-1,.,TRBJ2-7,TGCAGCGTGCCCGAGGGGAGGGAGCAGTACTTC,CSVPEGREQYF
.,TRBV6-2/TRBV6-3,.,TRBJ1-2,TGTGCCAGCAGTTACTCCGACAGACTCTATGGCTACACCTTC,CASSYSDRLYGYTF
many,TRBV12-3/TRBV12-4,TRBD1,TRBJ2-6,TGTGCCAGCAGTTTAGGGGACAGTACCAACGTCCTGACTTTC,CASSLGDSTNVLTF
few,TRBV6-1,.,TRBJ1-5,TGTGCCAGCAGTCCTCTCCCCCGGACGGCCCAAGATAGCAATCAGCCCCAGCATTTT,CASSPLPRTAQDSNQPQHF
.,TRBV12-3/TRBV12-4,TRBD2,TRBJ2-5,TGTGCCAGTGGGGGGGGATCTCAAGAGACCCAGTACTTC,CASGGGSQETQYF
few,TRBV12-3/TRBV12-4,TRBD1,TRBJ1-2,TGTGCCAGCAGTGGATCAGGGGGAAAGGATGGCTACACCTTC,CASSGSGGKDGYTF
few,TRBV7-6,.,TRBJ2-2,TGTGCCAGCAGCTTAGAACTGGGGGTGCAGAACACCGGGGAGCTGTTTTTT,CASSLELGVQNTGELFF
few,TRBV4-1,.,TRBJ2-2,TGCGCCAGCAGCCAAATCAGTAACACCGGGGAGCTGTTTTTT,CASSQISNTGELFF
.,TRBV3-1,.,TRBJ2-1,TGTGCCAGCAGCCAAGATCGGGCTAAAGGGGCCTCCTACAATGAGCAGTTCTTC,CASSQDRAKGASYNEQFF
.,TRBV10-2,.,TRBJ2-5,TGCGCCAGCAGTGAGAGCCCCCCAGAGACCCAGTACTTC,CASSESPPETQYF
.,TRBV11-1,TRBD1,TRBJ2-2,TGTGCCAGCAGACCACCGGGACAGGGGTTGACCGGGGAGCTGTTTTTT,CASRPPGQGLTGELFF
few,TRBV5-5,.,TRBJ1-1,TGTGCCAGCACCCACACCCCTGGGGGCACTGAAGCTTTCTTT,CASTHTPGGTEAFF
.,TRBV9,.,TRBJ2-5,TGTGCCAGCAGCGTAGCGACAGCTTCGGTGCGAGAGACCCAGTACTTC,CASSVATASVRETQYF
.,TRBV6-1,.,TRBJ1-5,TGTGCCAGCAAGGACGGATTATATAGCAATCAGCCCCAGCATTTT,CASKDGLYSNQPQHF
few,TRBV7-9,.,TRBJ2-7,TGTGCCAGCAGCTTAGCCTCTAGCTCCTACGAGCAGTACTTC,CASSLASSSYEQYF
few,TRBV19,TRBD1,TRBJ2-3,TGTGCCACCCGGGACAGAGGCACAGATACGCAGTATTTT,CATRDRGTDTQYF
.,TRBV2,.,TRBJ1-2,TGTGCCAGCGAATCAGGAGATAATTATGGCTACACCTTC,CASESGDNYGYTF
few,TRBV6-8,.,TRBJ1-2,TGTGCCAGCAGTTACTCTGGGGGGGTTAGGGAATATGGCTACACCTTC,CASSYSGGVREYGYTF